This T cell receptor beta chain stems from a study of cytomegalovirus exposure and HLA in healthy donors. General study points: As a later analysis revealed, the rate of TCR association differed by HLA locus, with DRB1 most and HLA-C fewest. Presence/absence analyses treated sequencing depth as roughly uniform across donors.

To note about this clone: Its cognate antigen is unknown.

With V trimmed by 3 bases and J by 3 bases, 8 bases remained unmatched. In germline, CDR1 is SEHNR, CDR2 FQNEAQ (reference sequence). This CDR3 comprises 16 residues. The primer mix had 60 Vbeta and 13 Jbeta primers. Data came from immunoSEQ multiplex PCR; TCRdb stores just in-frame clones and leaves some out. There are more than 150,000 clones in the sample; more than 60% occur only once, and roughly 1.5% lies in the top ten. This sequence originates from a man between 18 and 29 years old in good health and CMV-seronegative. Sequencing input: PBMCs. This sequence joins TRBV7-9 and TRBJ2-7; 10 nucleotides align to TRBD2. In DNA form, the CDR3 reads TGTGCCAGCAGCTTCCAAACAGCGGGAGGGATCTACGAGCAGTACTTC. Its translation is CASSFQTAGGIYEQYF.